This is a list of T cell receptor beta chains from one sample in a study of cytomegalovirus exposure and HLA in healthy donors. Generated by immunoSEQ multiplex PCR, the TCRdb table keeps only in-frame clones and is missing some. Of under 150,000 clones in the sample, around four fifths are singletons; the top ten hold roughly 1.2%. Input material: PBMCs. The origin of the receptors is a boy between 10 and 17 years old in good health and CMV-seronegative. Each CDR3 is given with its conserved first and last residue. The D gene is left open where the match is weak. The size field is filled for only some rows; it gives once, few, many or a size class.

CASSRLKEQYF | TRBV2 | NA | TRBJ2-7 | NA
CASSHLTEANTGELFF | TRBV4-2 | NA | TRBJ2-2 | NA
CASSVGANEQFF | TRBV6-1 | NA | TRBJ2-1 | NA
CASSERQRLFYGYTF | TRBV2 | NA | TRBJ1-2 | NA
CASSPGTSGYYEQYF | TRBV5-6 | NA | TRBJ2-7 | TRBD2
CASGTGFYGNQPQHF | TRBV4-2 | NA | TRBJ1-5 | NA
CATRGTNSYEQYF | TRBV2 | NA | TRBJ2-7 | TRBD1
CAWRAGQETQYF | TRBV30 | NA | TRBJ2-5 | NA
CSVGTYVKRSSYNEQFF | TRBV29-1 | NA | TRBJ2-1 | NA
CSVEDPGETQYF | TRBV29-1 | NA | TRBJ2-5 | NA
CASSYRGDSSYNEQFF | TRBV9 | NA | TRBJ2-1 | NA
CASSAAGFSYEQYF | TRBV2 | NA | TRBJ2-7 | NA
CASSHSRTGANTEAFF | TRBV6-6 | NA | TRBJ1-1 | NA
CASTEQGYEQYF | TRBV28 | NA | TRBJ2-7 | NA
CAWIQTGSYEQYF | TRBV30 | NA | TRBJ2-7 | NA
CASSLTGTSAYEQYF | TRBV11-3 | NA | TRBJ2-7 | TRBD2
CSVYGGAGSNQPQHF | TRBV29-1 | NA | TRBJ1-5 | NA
CASSPLDRTNTGELFF | TRBV4-2 | NA | TRBJ2-2 | NA
CASSLGGLASGNEQFF | TRBV7-9 | NA | TRBJ2-1 | TRBD2
CASSSESGTEASIYGYTF | TRBV5-6 | NA | TRBJ1-2 | TRBD1
CASSPTQAGGRVPSNEQFF | TRBV13 | NA | TRBJ2-1 | TRBD2
CASWANGELFF | TRBV19 | few | TRBJ2-2 | NA
CASKRGEGYNEQFF | TRBV10-2 | NA | TRBJ2-1 | NA
CASSHSYEQYF | TRBV13 | NA | TRBJ2-7 | NA
CAWSPTLAGEQYF | TRBV30 | NA | TRBJ2-5 | TRBD2
CASSPRTPDTQYF | TRBV13 | NA | TRBJ2-3 | NA
CASSLPVQGSDYEQYF | TRBV6-6 | NA | TRBJ2-7 | NA
CASRTGGNYGYTF | TRBV6-1 | NA | TRBJ1-2 | NA
CASSYSTSGVVDTQYF | TRBV6-5 | NA | TRBJ2-3 | TRBD2
CASSDRTSGEETQYF | TRBV2 | NA | TRBJ2-5 | TRBD2
CASSERTRTDTQYF | TRBV11-1 | NA | TRBJ2-3 | TRBD2
CASSLKTGGFNEKLFF | TRBV5-1 | NA | TRBJ1-4 | NA
CASAGSYEQYF | TRBV30 | NA | TRBJ2-7 | NA
CAWSDGSFYEQYF | TRBV30 | NA | TRBJ2-7 | NA
CASSFGARVTGELFF | TRBV27 | once | TRBJ2-2 | NA
CASSKERGPYEQYF | TRBV6-5 | once | TRBJ2-7 | TRBD2
CAWSVRLSYEQYF | TRBV30 | NA | NA | NA
CASSRTSGTDTQYF | TRBV6-4 | NA | TRBJ2-3 | TRBD2
CASSFQGANTEAFF | TRBV7-2 | NA | TRBJ1-1 | TRBD1
CASSTGNTEAFF | TRBV19 | NA | TRBJ1-1 | NA
CASSLDREGGYTF | TRBV5-1 | once | TRBJ1-2 | NA
CASPRALMNTEAFF | TRBV21-1 | NA | TRBJ1-1 | NA
CASGLAEDTQYF | TRBV2 | once | TRBJ2-3 | TRBD2
CSVRTPSGRASVTGELFF | TRBV29-1 | NA | TRBJ2-2 | TRBD2
CASSYSADYGEQYF | TRBV6-5 | NA | TRBJ2-7 | NA
CASSLARSGGGDEQFF | TRBV7-9 | few | TRBJ2-1 | TRBD2
CASSQPAGLEYF | TRBV2 | NA | TRBJ2-5 | NA
CASSLGGTNEQFF | TRBV7-9 | NA | TRBJ2-1 | NA
CASSLEGEISGRYNEQFF | TRBV5-1 | NA | TRBJ2-1 | TRBD2
CASSPTSGFYNEQFF | TRBV6-1 | NA | TRBJ2-1 | TRBD2